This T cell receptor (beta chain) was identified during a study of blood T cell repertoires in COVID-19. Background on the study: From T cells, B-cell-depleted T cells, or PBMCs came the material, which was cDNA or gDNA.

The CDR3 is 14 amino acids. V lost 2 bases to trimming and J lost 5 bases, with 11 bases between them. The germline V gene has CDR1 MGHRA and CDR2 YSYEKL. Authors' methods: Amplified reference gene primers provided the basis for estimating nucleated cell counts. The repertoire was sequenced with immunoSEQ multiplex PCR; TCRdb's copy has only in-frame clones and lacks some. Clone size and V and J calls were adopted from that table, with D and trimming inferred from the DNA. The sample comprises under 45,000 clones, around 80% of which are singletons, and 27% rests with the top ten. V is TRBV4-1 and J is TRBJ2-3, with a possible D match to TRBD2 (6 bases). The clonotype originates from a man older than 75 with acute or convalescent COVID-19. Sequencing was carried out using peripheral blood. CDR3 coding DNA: TGCGCCAGCAGCCAAATCCGCGGGGAAGATACGCAGTATTTT. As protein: CASSQIRGEDTQYF.